The clone carrying this TCR beta chain has just a few counts. The antigen is undetermined. The CDR3 contains 16 residues. Per germline, CDR1 LGHNA and CDR2 YNFKEQ. V was pared by 1 base and J by 0 bases, with 10 bases between. This specimen belongs to a study of beta chain features in type 1 diabetes. Study-wide findings and caveats: The study found moderately but significantly shorter TCRB CDR3s in all four CD4+ subsets of Type 1 diabetes patients.

The study reverse transcribed the entire isolated RNA, so it sequenced expressed TCRB transcripts. Here immunoSEQ multiplex PCR was the method, and the copy in TCRdb shows in-frame clones only, minus some. Among about 340,000 clones listed, about 13% were seen once. The sequence derives from a woman between 18 and 30 years old with type 1 diabetes. The chain has TRBV4-2 and TRBJ1-3; D not certain. The sample was naive CD4+ T cells from blood. This CDR3 reads CASSQARLGSGNTIYF. In nucleotides, the CDR3 is TGTGCCAGCAGCCAAGCTAGACTCGGCTCTGGAAACACCATATATTTT.